This T cell receptor beta chain was retrieved from a study of CD8 T cells in Susac syndrome. The RNA, about 0.5 to 1 ug, was put through reverse transcription using random hexamers. The amplification used immunoSEQ multiplex PCR on TCR beta CDR3; it spanned 54 Vbeta and 13 Jbeta. MiXCR was run by TCRdb on the immunoSEQ multiplex PCR reads, yielding one entry per CDR3 protein. The table has roughly 110,000 distinct CDR3 sequences, approximately 90% seen once. V was trimmed by 0 bases and J by 0 bases, leaving 12 bases between them. The CDR3 covers 18 residues. CDR1 LGHNA and CDR2 YSLEER come from the germline V gene. CD8+ and CD4+ T cells circulating in blood were sequenced for TCR beta. As controls, healthy donors matched for age and sex were used. Negative isolation was applied to CD8+ and CD4+ T cells, and FACS enrichment was applied to TEMRA cells.

The source material was CD8+ T cells from PBMCs. This clonotype was sampled from a human donor in good health. The V and J genes are TRBV4-3 and TRBJ2-6; D perhaps matches TRBD1 (5 bases). The CDR3 loop reads CASSQEAGLNSGANVLTF. The CDR3 DNA sequence: TGCGCCAGCAGCCAAGAGGCAGGGTTAAACTCTGGGGCCAACGTCCTGACTTTC.